This TCR beta chain was recovered during a study of T cells in Graves' hyperthyroidism and ophthalmopathy. Study-level results: Most thyroid clonotypes that were expanded above 0.001 also turned up in blood.

A note on this clonotype: The antigen is unknown.

V gave up 0 bases and J gave up 2 bases, with 7 bases separating them. CDR1 and CDR2 (germline): KGHSH, LQKENI. The CDR3 has 15 residues. TCR beta CDR3 regions were amplified from RNA. RT-PCR in the first round (using the HTBI primer set) targeted the TCR CDR3. Each CDR3 protein gets one entry after TCRdb re-called the multiplex PCR reads with MiXCR. Among more than 300,000 distinct CDR3 sequences, around a sixth were seen once, and the ten largest hold roughly two fifths. Ophthalmopathy patients had moderate-to-severe active disease, CAS ≥3, NOSPECS ≥4, and disease duration under 3 months. Out of roughly 10 ml of fresh peripheral blood came the PBMCs.

The sequenced sample was blood. This clonotype was sampled from a man in his late teens or twenties with Graves' ophthalmopathy. V gene TRBV18 combines with J gene TRBJ1-4; D gene uncertain. CDR3 loop: CASSPPQPTNEKLFF. The CDR3, as DNA: TGTGCCAGCTCACCACCGCAGCCGACTAATGAAAAACTGTTTTTT.